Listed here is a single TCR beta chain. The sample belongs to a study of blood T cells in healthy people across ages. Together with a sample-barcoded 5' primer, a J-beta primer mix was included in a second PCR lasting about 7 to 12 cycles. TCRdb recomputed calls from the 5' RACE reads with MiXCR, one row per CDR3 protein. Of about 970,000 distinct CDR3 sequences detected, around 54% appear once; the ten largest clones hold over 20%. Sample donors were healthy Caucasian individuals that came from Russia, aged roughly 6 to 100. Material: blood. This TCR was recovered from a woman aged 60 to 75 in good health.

This CDR3 is CASSVVSGVTAVETQYF. The CDR3 DNA sequence: TGTGCCAGCAGCGTAGTAAGTGGGGTGACAGCTGTGGAGACCCAGTACTTC. The V gene is TRBV9, the J gene TRBJ2-5; D may be TRBD1 (5 bases). The V gene lost 0 bases and the J gene lost 5 bases, with 20 bases spanning the gap. Germline loops: CDR1 SGDLS, CDR2 YYNGEE. This CDR3 is built from 17 residues.